This TCR beta chain was captured in a study of molecular identifiers for immune sequencing clone quantification. The table lists this clonotype with many counts. A single record per CDR3 protein comes from TCRdb applying MiXCR to the PCR reads. This table has 300,000 to 400,000 distinct CDR3 sequences, about 21% appearing once. The sequence came from a human donor in good health. Some libraries in this study had Jurkat cell RNA spiked in. Input material: naive CD8+ T cells from blood, with Jurkat cell RNA spiked in. Subset here: FACS-sorted CD8+CD4-CCR7+CD45RA+ naive T cells.

The CDR3 spells CASSPVTGGRTEAFF. The CDR3 DNA reads TGTGCCAGCAGTCCCGTGACAGGGGGGAGGACTGAAGCTTTCTTT. The rearrangement uses TRBV27 and TRBJ1-1, with TRBD1 matching 9 bases. The germline gives CDR1 MNHEY, CDR2 SMNVEV (reference sequence). The CDR3 runs 15 residues. V gave up 5 bases and J gave up 5 bases; unmatched junction bases: 9.